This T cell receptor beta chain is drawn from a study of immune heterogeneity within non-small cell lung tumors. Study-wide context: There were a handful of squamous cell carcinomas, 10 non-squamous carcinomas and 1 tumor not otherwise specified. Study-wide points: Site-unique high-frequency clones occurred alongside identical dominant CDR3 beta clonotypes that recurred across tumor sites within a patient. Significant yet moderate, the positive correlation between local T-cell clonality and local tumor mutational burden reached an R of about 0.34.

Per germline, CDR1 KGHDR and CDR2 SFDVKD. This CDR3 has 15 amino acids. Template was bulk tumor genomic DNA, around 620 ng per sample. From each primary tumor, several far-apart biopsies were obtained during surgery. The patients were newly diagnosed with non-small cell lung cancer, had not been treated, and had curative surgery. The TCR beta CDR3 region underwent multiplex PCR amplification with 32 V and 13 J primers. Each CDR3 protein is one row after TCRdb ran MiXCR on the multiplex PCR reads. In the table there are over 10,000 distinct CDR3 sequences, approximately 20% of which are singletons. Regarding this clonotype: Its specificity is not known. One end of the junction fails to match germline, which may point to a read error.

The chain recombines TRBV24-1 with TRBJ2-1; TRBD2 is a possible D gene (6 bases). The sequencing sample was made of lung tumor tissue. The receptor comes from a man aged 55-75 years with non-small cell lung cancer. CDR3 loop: CATESIGSLYNEQFF. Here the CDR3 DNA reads TGTGCCACAGAATCTATCGGGAGCCTCTACAACGAGCAGTTCTTC.